This record concerns one TCR beta chain sequence. The data stem from a study of blood T cell repertoires in COVID-19. Study details: COVID-19 samples collected from the United States, Italy and Spain covered acute and convalescent phases. T cells, B-cell-depleted T cells, or PBMCs provided the cDNA or gDNA that served as material.

The J segment lost 2 bases and the V segment lost 3 bases, leaving 4 bases of the junction unmatched. The germline gives CDR1 LNHNV, CDR2 YYDKDF (reference sequence). The CDR3 is 14 residues long. Authors' data handling: Using reference gene primer amplification, nucleated cell counts were estimated. The protocol was immunoSEQ multiplex PCR, while the TCRdb copy is restricted to in-frame clones and leaves out a portion. Clone size and V and J calls were adopted from that table, with D and trimming inferred from the DNA. The sample holds 100,000 to 150,000 clones; 55% to 75% are singletons and the top ten take 1.5% to 2%.

Sequencing was performed on peripheral blood. The TCR comes from a woman between 70 and 85 years old with acute or convalescent COVID-19. The V gene is TRBV15, the J gene TRBJ2-7; 7 bases fit TRBD1. As DNA, the CDR3 is TGTGCCACCAGCAGGTTCCAGGGGGCCTACGAGCAGTACTTC. Its protein product is CATSRFQGAYEQYF.